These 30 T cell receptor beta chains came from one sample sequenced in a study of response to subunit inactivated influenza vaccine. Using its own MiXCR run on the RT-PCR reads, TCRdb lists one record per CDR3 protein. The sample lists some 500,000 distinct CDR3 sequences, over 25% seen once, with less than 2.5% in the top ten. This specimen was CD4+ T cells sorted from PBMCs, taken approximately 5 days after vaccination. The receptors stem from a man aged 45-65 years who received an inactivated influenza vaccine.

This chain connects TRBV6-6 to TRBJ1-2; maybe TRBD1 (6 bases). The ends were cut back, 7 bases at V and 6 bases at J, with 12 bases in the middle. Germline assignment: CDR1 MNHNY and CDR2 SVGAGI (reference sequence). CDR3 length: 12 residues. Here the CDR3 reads CASKSDSHGYTF. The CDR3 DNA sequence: TGTGCCAGCAAATCGGACAGTCATGGCTACACCTTC.

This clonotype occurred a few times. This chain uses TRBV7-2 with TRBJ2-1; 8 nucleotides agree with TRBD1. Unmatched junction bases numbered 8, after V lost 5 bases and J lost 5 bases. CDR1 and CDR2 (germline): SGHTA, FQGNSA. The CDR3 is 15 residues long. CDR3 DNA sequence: TGTGCCAGCAGCATCAGGGGGCGCATCGACAATGAGCAGTTCTTC. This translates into CASSIRGRIDNEQFF.

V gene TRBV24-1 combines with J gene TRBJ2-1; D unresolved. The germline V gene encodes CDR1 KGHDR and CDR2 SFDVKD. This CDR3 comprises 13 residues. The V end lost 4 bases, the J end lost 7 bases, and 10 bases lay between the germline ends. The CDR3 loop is CATSDQLWNEQFF. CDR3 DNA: TGTGCCACCAGTGACCAACTTTGGAATGAGCAGTTCTTC.

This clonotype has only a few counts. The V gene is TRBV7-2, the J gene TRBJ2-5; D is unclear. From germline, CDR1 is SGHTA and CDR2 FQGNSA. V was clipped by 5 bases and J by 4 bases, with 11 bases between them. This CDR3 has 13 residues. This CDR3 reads CASSIQLRETQYF. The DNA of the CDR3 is TGTGCCAGCAGCATTCAACTAAGAGAGACCCAGTACTTC.

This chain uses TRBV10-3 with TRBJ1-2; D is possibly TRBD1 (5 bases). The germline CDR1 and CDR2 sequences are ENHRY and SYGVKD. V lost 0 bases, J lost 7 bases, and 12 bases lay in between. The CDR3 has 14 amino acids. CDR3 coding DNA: TGTGCCATCAGTGAGTCCCGGGGGATCTTTGGCTACACCTTC. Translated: CAISESRGIFGYTF.

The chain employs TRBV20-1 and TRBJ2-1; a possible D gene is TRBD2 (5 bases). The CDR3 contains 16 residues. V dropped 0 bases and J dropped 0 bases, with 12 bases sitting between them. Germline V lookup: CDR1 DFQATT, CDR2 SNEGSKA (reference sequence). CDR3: CSARDPSYSSYNEQFF. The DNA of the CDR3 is TGCAGTGCTAGAGATCCTAGCTATAGCTCCTACAATGAGCAGTTCTTC.

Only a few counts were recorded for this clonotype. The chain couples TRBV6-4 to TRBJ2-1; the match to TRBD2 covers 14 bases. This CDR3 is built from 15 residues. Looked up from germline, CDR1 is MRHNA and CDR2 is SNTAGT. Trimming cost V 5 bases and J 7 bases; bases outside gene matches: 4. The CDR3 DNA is TGTGCCAGCAGTCGACTAGCGGGGGGGCAGAATGAGCAGTTCTTC. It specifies CASSRLAGGQNEQFF.

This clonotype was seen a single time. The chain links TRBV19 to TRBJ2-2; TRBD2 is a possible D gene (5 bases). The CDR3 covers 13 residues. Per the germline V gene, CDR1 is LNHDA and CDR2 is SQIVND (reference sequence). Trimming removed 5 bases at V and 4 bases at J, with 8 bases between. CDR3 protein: CASSERVTGELFF. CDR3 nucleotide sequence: TGTGCCAGTAGTGAGAGGGTCACCGGGGAGCTGTTTTTT. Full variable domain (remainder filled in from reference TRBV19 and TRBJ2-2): DGGITQSPKYLFRKEGQNVTLSCEQNLNHDAMYWYRQDPGQGLRLIYYSQIVNDFQKGDIAEGYSVSREKKESFPLTVTSAQKNPTAFYLCASSERVTGELFFGEGSRLTVL.

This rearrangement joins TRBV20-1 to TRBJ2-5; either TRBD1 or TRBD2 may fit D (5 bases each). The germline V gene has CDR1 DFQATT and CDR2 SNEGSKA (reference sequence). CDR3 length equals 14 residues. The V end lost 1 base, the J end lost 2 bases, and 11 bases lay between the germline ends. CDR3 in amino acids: CSARGDGGQETQYF. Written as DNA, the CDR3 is TGCAGTGCTAGAGGGGACGGCGGGCAAGAGACCCAGTACTTC.

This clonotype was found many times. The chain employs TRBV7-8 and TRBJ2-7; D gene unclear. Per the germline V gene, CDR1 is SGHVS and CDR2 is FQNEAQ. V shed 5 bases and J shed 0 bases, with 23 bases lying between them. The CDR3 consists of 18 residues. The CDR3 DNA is TGTGCCAGCAGCCCAAAAAAAGCCGGATCTCAAGCCTCCTACGAGCAGTACTTC. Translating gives CASSPKKAGSQASYEQYF.

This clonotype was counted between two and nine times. CDR3 bases: TGCGCCAGCAGCCAGACGTCACCTAAGGGGACTGAAGCTTTCTTT. This translates into CASSQTSPKGTEAFF. The chain is built from TRBV4-1 and TRBJ1-1; D perhaps matches TRBD1 (5 bases). Germline assignment: CDR1 MGHRA and CDR2 YSYEKL. The CDR3 has 15 amino acids. The V gene lost 3 bases and the J gene lost 5 bases, with 16 bases spanning the gap.

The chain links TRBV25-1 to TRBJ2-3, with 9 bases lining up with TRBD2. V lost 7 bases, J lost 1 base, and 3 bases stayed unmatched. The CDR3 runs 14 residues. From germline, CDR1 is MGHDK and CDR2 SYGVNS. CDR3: CASMLAGCTDTQYF. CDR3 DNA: TGTGCCAGCATGCTAGCGGGGTGCACAGATACGCAGTATTTT.

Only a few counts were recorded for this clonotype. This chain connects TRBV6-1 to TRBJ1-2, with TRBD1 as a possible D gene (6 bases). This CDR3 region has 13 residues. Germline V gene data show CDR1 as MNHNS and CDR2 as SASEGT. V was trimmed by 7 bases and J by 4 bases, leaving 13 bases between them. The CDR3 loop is CASTMGGSYGYTF. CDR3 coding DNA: TGTGCCAGCACTATGGGGGGCAGCTATGGCTACACCTTC.

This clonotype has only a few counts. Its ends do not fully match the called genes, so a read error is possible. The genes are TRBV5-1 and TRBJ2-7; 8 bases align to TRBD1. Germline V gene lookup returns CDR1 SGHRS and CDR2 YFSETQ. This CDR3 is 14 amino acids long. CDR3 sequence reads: CASSPRTPGQDVHF. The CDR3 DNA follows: TGCGCCAGCAGCCCGCGTACCCCGGGACAGGACGTCCACTTC. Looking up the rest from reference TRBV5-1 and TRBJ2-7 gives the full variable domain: KAGVTQTPRYLIKTRGQQVTLSCSPISGHRSVSWYQQTPGQGLQFLFEYFSETQRNKGNFPGRFSGRQFSNSRSEMNVSTLELGDSALYLCASSPRTPGQDVHFGPGTRLTVT.

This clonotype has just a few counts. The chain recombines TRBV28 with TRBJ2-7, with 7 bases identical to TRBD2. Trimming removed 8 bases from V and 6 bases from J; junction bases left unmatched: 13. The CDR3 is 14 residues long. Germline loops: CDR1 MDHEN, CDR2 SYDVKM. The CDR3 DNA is TGTGCCAGCCGGGACGGCGGGAGAACGGGCGAGCAGTACTTC. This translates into CASRDGGRTGEQYF. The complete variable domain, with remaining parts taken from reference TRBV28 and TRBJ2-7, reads DVKVTQSSRYLVKRTGEKVFLECVQDMDHENMFWYRQDPGLGLRLIYFSYDVKMKEKGDIPEGYSVSREKKERFSLILESASTNQTSMYLCASRDGGRTGEQYFGPGTRLTVT.

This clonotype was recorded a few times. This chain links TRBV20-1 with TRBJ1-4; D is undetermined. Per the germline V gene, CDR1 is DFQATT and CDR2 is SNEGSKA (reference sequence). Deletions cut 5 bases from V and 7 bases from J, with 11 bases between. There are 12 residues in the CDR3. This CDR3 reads CSASPATEKLFF. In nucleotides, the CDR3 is TGCAGTGCTTCTCCCGCGACTGAAAAACTGTTTTTT.

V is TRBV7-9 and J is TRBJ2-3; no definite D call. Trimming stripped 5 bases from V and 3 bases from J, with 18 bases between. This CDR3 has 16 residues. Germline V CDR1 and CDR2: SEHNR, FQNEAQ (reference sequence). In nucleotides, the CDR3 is TGTGCCAGCAGCGCCGCTAGTGGCAATCCTACAGATACGCAGTATTTT. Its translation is CASSAASGNPTDTQYF. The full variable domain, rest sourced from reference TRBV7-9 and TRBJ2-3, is DTGVSQNPRHKITKRGQNVTFRCDPISEHNRLYWYRQTLGQGPEFLTYFQNEAQLEKSRLLSDRFSAERPKGSFSTLEIQRTEQGDSAMYLCASSAASGNPTDTQYFGPGTRLTVL.

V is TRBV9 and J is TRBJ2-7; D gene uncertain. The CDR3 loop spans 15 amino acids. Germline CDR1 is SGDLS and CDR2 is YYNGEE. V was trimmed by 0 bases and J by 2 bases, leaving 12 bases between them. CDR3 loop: CASSVDPGATYEQYF. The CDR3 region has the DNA TGTGCCAGCAGCGTAGATCCGGGTGCAACCTACGAGCAGTACTTC. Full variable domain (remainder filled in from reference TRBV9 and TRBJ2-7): DSGVTQTPKHLITATGQRVTLRCSPRSGDLSVYWYQQSLDQGLQFLIQYYNGEERAKGNILERFSAQQFPDLHSELNLSSLELGDSALYFCASSVDPGATYEQYFGPGTRLTVT.

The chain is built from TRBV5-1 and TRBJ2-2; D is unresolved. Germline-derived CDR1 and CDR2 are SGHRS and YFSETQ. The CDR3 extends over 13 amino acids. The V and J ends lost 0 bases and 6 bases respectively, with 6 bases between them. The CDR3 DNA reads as TGCGCCAGCAGCTTGGAAATATCCGGGGAGCTGTTTTTT. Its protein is CASSLEISGELFF. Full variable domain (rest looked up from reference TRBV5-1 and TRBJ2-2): KAGVTQTPRYLIKTRGQQVTLSCSPISGHRSVSWYQQTPGQGLQFLFEYFSETQRNKGNFPGRFSGRQFSNSRSEMNVSTLELGDSALYLCASSLEISGELFFGEGSRLTVL.

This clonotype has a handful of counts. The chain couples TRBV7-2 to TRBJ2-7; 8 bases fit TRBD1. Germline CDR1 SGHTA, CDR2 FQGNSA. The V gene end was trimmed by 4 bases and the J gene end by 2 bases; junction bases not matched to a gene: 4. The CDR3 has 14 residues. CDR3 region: CASSSVQGAYEQYF. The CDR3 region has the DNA TGTGCCAGCAGCTCCGTACAGGGGGCCTACGAGCAGTACTTC.

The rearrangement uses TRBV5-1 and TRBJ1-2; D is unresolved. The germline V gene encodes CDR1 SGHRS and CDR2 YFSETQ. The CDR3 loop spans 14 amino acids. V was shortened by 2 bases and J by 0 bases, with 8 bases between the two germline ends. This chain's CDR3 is CASSLTDANYGYTF. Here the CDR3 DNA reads TGCGCCAGCAGCTTAACTGACGCTAACTATGGCTACACCTTC.

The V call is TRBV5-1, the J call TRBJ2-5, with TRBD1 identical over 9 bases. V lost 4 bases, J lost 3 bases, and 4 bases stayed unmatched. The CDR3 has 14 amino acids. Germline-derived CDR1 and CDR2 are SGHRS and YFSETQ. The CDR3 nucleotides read TGCGCCAGCAGCACCAGGGACAGGGAAGAGACCCAGTACTTC. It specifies CASSTRDREETQYF.

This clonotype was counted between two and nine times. CDR3 protein: CASSLVPGGGSYEQYF. The CDR3 coding sequence is TGCGCCAGCAGCTTGGTCCCGGGGGGAGGCTCCTACGAGCAGTACTTC. The rearrangement uses TRBV5-1 and TRBJ2-7; 7 bases are shared with TRBD2. In germline, CDR1 is SGHRS, CDR2 YFSETQ. The CDR3 has 16 residues. V was clipped by 0 bases and J by 0 bases; unmatched bases: 6.

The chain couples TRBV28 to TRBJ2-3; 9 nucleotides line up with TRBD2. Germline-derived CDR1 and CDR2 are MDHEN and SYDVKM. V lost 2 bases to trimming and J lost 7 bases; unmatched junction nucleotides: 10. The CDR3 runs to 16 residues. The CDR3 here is CASSLRASGVSYTQYF. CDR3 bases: TGTGCCAGCAGTTTACGCGCTAGCGGGGTATCCTATACGCAGTATTTT.

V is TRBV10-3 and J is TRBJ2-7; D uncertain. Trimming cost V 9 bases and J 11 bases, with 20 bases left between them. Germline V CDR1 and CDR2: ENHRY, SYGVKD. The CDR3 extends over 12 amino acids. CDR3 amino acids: CAIGPLSWPEYF. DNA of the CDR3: TGTGCCATAGGACCCCTCTCTTGGCCGGAGTACTTC.

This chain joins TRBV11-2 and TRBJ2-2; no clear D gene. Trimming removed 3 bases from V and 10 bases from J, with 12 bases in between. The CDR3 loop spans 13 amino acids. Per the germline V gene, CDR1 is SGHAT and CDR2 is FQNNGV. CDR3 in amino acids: CASSFPAREELFF. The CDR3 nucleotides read TGTGCCAGCAGCTTTCCTGCTAGGGAGGAGCTGTTTTTT. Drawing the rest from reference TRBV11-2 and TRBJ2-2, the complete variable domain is EAGVAQSPRYKIIEKRQSVAFWCNPISGHATLYWYQQILGQGPKLLIQFQNNGVVDDSQLPKDRFSAERLKGVDSTLKIQPAKLEDSAVYLCASSFPAREELFFGEGSRLTVL.

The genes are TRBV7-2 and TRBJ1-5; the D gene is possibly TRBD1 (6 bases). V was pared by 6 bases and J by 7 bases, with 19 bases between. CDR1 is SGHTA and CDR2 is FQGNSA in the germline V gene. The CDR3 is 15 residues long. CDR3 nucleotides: TGTGCCAGCAGTCCAGGGGCCGGTGAGGGACAGCCCCAGCATTTT. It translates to CASSPGAGEGQPQHF. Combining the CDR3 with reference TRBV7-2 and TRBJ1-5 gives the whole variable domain GAGVSQSPSNKVTEKGKDVELRCDPISGHTALYWYRQSLGQGLEFLIYFQGNSAPDKSGLPSDRFSAERTGGSVSTLTIQRTQQEDSAVYLCASSPGAGEGQPQHFGDGTRLSIL.

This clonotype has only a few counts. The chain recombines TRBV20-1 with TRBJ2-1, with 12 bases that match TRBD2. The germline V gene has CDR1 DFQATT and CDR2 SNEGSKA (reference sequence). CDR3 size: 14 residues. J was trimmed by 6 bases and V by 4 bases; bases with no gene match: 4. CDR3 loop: CSANGLAGSNEQFF. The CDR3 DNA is TGCAGTGCTAACGGACTAGCGGGAAGCAATGAGCAGTTCTTC.

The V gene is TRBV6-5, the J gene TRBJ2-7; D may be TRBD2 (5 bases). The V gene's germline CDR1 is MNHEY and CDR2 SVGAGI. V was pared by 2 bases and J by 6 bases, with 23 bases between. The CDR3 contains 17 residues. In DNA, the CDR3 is TGTGCCAGCAGTTACACACCGGTCCCAAACCTGGGGAGCGAGCAGTACTTC. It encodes CASSYTPVPNLGSEQYF.

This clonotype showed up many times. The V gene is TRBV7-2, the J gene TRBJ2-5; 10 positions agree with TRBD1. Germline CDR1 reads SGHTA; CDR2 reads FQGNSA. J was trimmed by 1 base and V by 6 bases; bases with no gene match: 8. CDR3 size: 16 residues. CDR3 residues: CASRRRGTGVQETQYF. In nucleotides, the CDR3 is TGTGCCAGCAGAAGACGTGGGACAGGGGTCCAAGAGACCCAGTACTTC.